This T cell receptor beta chain was observed in a study of blood T cells in healthy people across ages. For the second PCR, which ran for roughly 6 to 12 cycles, a sample-barcoded 5' primer and a J-beta primer mix were used. Every cDNA was tagged by a template-switch adaptor with 12 random nucleotides. All samples yielded 2.5 million or more CDR3-containing paired-end reads. TCRdb ran MiXCR on the 5' RACE reads and lists one entry per CDR3 protein. This sample has around 1,900,000 distinct CDR3 sequences; about 39% occur once, and the top ten carry under 25%. This CDR3 region has 13 residues. Germline CDR1 reads SGHRS; CDR2 reads YFSETQ. Isolated per sample were at least 6 million PBMCs.

The chain joins TRBV5-1 to TRBJ2-4, with D unclear. The better agreement between TRBJ2-7 and the DNA end casts doubt on the J call. The receptor was isolated from a human donor in good health. Sequencing was done on a sample of blood. The CDR3 loop is CASSLNSIGEQYF. The CDR3 DNA reads TGCGCCAGCAGCTTGAACAGTATCGGCGAGCAGTACTTC.